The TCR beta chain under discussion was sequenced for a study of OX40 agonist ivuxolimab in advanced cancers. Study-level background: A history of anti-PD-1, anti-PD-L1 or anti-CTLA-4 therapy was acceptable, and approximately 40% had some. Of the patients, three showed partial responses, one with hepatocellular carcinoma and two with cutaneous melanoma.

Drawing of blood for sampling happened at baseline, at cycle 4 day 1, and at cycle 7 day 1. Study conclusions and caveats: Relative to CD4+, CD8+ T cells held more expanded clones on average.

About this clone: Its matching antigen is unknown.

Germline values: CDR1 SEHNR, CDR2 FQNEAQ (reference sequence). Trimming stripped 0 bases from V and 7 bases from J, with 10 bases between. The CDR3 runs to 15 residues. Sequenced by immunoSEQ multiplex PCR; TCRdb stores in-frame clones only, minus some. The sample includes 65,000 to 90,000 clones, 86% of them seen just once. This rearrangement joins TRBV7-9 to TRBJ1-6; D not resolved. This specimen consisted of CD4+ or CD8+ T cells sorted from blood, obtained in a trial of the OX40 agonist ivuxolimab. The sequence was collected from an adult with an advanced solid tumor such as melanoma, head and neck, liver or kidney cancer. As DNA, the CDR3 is TGTGCCAGCAGCTTAGCCACGGCCAGGAATTCACCCCTCCACTTT. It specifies CASSLATARNSPLHF.